Detailed here is one T cell receptor (beta chain). Its antigen is currently unknown. This entry belongs to a study of blood T cells in healthy people across ages. Caucasian individuals from Russia who were healthy and aged roughly 6 to 95 acted as donors. Through a sample-barcoded 5' primer and a J-beta primer mix, a second PCR was run for roughly 6 to 12 cycles. TCRdb reprocessed the 5' RACE reads via MiXCR and lists one record per CDR3 protein. The data contain 850,000 to 1,000,000 distinct CDR3 sequences, around 54% of them singletons. Study conclusions and caveats: Percentage of naive T cells showed a strong correlation with TCR beta diversity. Getting older went along with TCR beta diversity per million T cells dropping roughly linearly.

The sequencing input was blood. This clonotype originated in a woman aged 55-70 years in good health.

The CDR3: CASSLPGQSCGYTF. The CDR3 DNA follows: TGTGCCAGCAGCCTACCGGGACAAAGCTGTGGCTACACCTTC. This rearrangement joins TRBV14 to TRBJ1-2, with D perhaps TRBD1 (6 bases). The germline V gene encodes CDR1 SGHDN and CDR2 FVKESK. The length of the CDR3 is 14 residues. Trimming shortened V by 4 bases and J by 7 bases, and 16 bases separated the two germline ends.